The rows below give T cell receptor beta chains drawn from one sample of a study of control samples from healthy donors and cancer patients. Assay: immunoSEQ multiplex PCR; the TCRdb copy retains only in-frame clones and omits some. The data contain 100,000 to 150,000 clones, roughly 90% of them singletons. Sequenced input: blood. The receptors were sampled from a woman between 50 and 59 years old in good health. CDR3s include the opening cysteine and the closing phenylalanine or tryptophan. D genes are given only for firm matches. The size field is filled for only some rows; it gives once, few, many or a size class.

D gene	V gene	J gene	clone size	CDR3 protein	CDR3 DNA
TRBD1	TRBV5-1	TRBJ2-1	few	CASSSDRGFYNEQFF	TGCGCCAGCAGCTCCGACAGGGGTTTCTACAATGAGCAGTTCTTC
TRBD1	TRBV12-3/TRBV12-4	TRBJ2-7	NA	CASSGQGASEQYF	TGTGCCAGCAGCGGACAGGGGGCCAGCGAGCAGTACTTC
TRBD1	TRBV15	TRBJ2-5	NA	CATSRDRGTASQETQYF	TGTGCCACCAGCAGAGATAGGGGGACAGCGTCTCAAGAGACCCAGTACTTC
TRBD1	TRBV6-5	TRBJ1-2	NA	CASTPLGQGYGYTF	TGTGCCAGCACCCCACTCGGACAGGGCTATGGCTACACCTTC
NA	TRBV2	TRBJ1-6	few	CASRLPEYNSPLHF	TGTGCCAGCAGATTGCCCGAGTATAATTCACCCCTCCACTTT
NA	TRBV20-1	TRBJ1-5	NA	CSAIEGNQPQHF	TGCAGTGCTATTGAGGGGAATCAGCCCCAGCATTTT
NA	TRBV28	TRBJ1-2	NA	CASSLDLYGYTF	TGTGCCAGCAGCCTTGATCTCTATGGCTACACCTTC
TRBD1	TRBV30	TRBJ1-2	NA	CAWSVPLTGVNYGYTF	TGTGCCTGGAGTGTACCTTTAACAGGGGTTAACTATGGCTACACCTTC
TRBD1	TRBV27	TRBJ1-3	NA	CASSQDRANTIYF	TGTGCCAGCAGCCAGGACAGGGCAAACACCATATATTTT
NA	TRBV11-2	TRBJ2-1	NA	CASSRPGIYNEQFF	TGTGCCAGCAGCCGACCCGGGATCTACAATGAGCAGTTCTTC